In its sample, the clone carrying this TCR beta chain was seen once. Antigen specificity is unknown. No infections or other immune events were documented during collection. This specimen comes from a study of identifying expanded T cells in peripheral blood. Findings and limits, study-wide: About 1.2 clones differed between technical replicates, versus 16.4 and 19 over time. Across healthy donors, higher total template counts meant significantly greater approximately two-week count variance.

The CDR3 runs 13 residues. CDR1 is SGDLS and CDR2 is YYNGEE in the germline V gene. With 0 bases removed from V and 3 bases from J, the gap between germline ends came to 5 bases. Sequencing used immunoSEQ multiplex PCR; TCRdb keeps in-frame clones, though not all of them. The data show some 95,000 clones, with 70% to 90% seen just once and 5.5% to 6% held by the top ten. The receptor comes from a person between 18 and 75 years old in good health. The specimen was blood. The chain combines TRBV9 with TRBJ2-3; no clear D gene. The DNA for the CDR3 is TGTGCCAGCAGCGTAGGGTTAACAGATACGCAGTATTTT. As protein: CASSVGLTDTQYF.